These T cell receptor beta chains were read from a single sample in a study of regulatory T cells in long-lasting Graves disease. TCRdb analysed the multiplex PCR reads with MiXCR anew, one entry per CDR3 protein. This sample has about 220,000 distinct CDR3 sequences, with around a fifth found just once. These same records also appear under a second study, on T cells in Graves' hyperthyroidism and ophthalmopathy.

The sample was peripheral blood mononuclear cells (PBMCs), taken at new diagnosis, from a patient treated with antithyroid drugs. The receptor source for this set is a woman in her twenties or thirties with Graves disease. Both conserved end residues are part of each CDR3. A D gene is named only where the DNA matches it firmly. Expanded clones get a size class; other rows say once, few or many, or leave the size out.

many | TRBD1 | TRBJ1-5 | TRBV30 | CAWTGGGNQPQHF | TGTGCCTGGACAGGGGGCGGCAATCAGCCCCAGCATTTT
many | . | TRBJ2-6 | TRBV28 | CASSLWGEAGANVLTF | TGTGCCAGCAGTTTATGGGGGGAGGCTGGGGCCAACGTCCTGACTTTC
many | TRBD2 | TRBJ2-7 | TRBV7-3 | CASSSGLAGDEQYF | TGTGCCAGCAGCTCAGGACTAGCGGGGGATGAGCAGTACTTC
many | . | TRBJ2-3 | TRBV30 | CAWKVFYTNTQYF | TGTGCCTGGAAGGTCTTTTACACAAATACGCAGTATTTT
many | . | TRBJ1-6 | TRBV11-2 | CASSLGPDNSPLHF | TGTGCCAGCAGCTTAGGGCCGGATAATTCACCCCTCCACTTT
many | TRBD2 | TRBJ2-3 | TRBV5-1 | CASSAMTSGRPGDTQYF | TGCGCCAGCAGCGCTATGACTAGCGGGAGGCCGGGAGATACGCAGTATTTT
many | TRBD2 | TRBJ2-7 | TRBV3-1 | CASSLAGDEQYF | TGTGCCAGCAGCCTAGCGGGAGACGAGCAGTACTTC
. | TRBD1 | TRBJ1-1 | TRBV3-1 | CASSRETGGRTEAFF | TGTGCCAGCAGCCGAGAGACAGGGGGGAGGACTGAAGCTTTCTTT
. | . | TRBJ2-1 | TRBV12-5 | CASGLGTPSYNEQFF | TGTGCTAGTGGTTTGGGCACTCCCTCCTACAATGAGCAGTTCTTC
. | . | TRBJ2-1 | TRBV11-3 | CASSSFQAGPTRNEQFF | TGTGCCAGCAGCTCTTTCCAGGCAGGGCCCACCCGGAATGAGCAGTTCTTC
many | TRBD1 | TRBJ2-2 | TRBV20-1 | CSAGNRQGAITGELFF | TGCAGTGCTGGGAACAGACAGGGGGCGATCACCGGGGAGCTGTTTTTT
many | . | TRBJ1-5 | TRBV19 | CASSIEGAHQPQHF | TGTGCCAGTAGTATAGAGGGGGCCCATCAGCCCCAGCATTTT
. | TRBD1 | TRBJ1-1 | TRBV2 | CASSVVNRGGTEAFF | TGTGCCAGCAGTGTGGTAAACAGGGGGGGCACTGAAGCTTTCTTT
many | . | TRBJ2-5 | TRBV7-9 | CASTGAGLQETQYF | TGTGCCAGCACCGGAGCGGGTCTCCAAGAGACCCAGTACTTC
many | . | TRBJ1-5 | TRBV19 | CASSIGHSNQPQHF | TGTGCCAGTAGTATCGGCCATAGCAATCAGCCCCAGCATTTT
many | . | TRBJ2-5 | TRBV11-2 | CASSLGGKETQYF | TGTGCCAGCAGCTTAGGCGGGAAAGAGACCCAGTACTTC
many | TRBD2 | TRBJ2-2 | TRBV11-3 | CASSLRLLAGVRITGELFF | TGTGCCAGCAGCTTACGGCTCCTAGCGGGGGTTCGTATCACCGGGGAGCTGTTTTTT
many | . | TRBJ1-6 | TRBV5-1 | CASSLGRPNSPLHF | TGTGCCAGCAGCTTGGGACGCCCGAATTCACCCCTCCACTTT
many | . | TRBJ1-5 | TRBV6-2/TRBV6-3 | CASSVLQGRRNQPQHF | TGTGCCAGCAGTGTTTTACAGGGCAGGCGCAATCAGCCCCAGCATTTT
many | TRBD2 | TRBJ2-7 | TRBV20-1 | CSARATSDYEQYF | TGCAGTGCTAGAGCAACTAGCGACTACGAGCAGTACTTC
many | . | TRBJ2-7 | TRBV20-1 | CSAIRQTYEQYF | TGCAGTGCTATAAGACAGACCTACGAGCAGTACTTC
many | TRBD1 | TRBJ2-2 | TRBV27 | CASSLDRGRVNTGELFF | TGTGCCAGCAGTTTGGACAGGGGGCGAGTAAACACCGGGGAGCTGTTTTTT
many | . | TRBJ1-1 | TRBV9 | CASSVAPLILTGASEAFF | TGTGCCAGCAGCGTAGCTCCCCTAATTCTGACCGGGGCCTCTGAAGCTTTCTTT
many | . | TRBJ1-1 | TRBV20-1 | CSARENSRTTEAFF | TGCAGTGCTAGAGAGAACAGTCGAACTACTGAAGCTTTCTTT
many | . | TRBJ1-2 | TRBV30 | CAWTEEGWFGYTF | TGTGCCTGGACGGAGGAAGGTTGGTTTGGCTACACCTTC
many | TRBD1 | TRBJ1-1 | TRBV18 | CASSPTGTGWSEAFF | TGTGCCAGCTCACCGACCGGGACAGGGTGGTCTGAAGCTTTCTTT
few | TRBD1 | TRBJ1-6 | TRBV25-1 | CASSPRLQGNSPLHF | TGTGCCAGCAGTCCCCGGTTACAGGGGAATTCACCCCTCCACTTT
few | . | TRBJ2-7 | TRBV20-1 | CSAKTVTYEQYF | TGCAGTGCTAAGACAGTAACCTACGAGCAGTACTTC
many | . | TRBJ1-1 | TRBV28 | CASSPGGLSEAFF | TGTGCCAGCAGTCCGGGGGGGCTATCTGAAGCTTTCTTT
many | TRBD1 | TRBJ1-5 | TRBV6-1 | CASSPTRDRSVISNQPQHF | TGTGCCAGCAGTCCGACCCGGGACAGGAGTGTAATAAGCAATCAGCCCCAGCATTTT
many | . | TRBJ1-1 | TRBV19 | CASAEALNTEAFF | TGTGCTAGTGCGGAAGCACTAAACACTGAAGCTTTCTTT
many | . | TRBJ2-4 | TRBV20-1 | CSAPTGNIQYF | TGCAGTGCTCCAACAGGAAACATTCAGTACTTC
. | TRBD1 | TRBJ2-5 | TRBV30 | CASSFGQAGETQYF | TGTGCCAGCAGCTTCGGACAGGCGGGAGAGACCCAGTACTTC
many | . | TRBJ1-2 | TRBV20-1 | CSARDLPSYGYTF | TGCAGTGCTAGAGATCTACCGTCCTATGGCTACACCTTC
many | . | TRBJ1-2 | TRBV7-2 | CASSLAVTGGGGYTF | TGTGCCAGCAGCTTAGCCGTGACAGGTGGGGGAGGCTACACCTTC
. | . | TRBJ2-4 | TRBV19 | CASSIAALAKNIQYF | TGTGCCAGTAGTATAGCGGCCCTAGCCAAAAACATTCAGTACTTC
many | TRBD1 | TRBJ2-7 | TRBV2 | CASRTGQGQYF | TGTGCCAGCAGGACGGGACAGGGGCAGTACTTC
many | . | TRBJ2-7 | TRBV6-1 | CASRPQGYEQYF | TGTGCCAGCAGACCGCAGGGGTACGAGCAGTACTTC
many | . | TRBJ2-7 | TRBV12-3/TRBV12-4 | CASSSRDEQYF | TGTGCCAGCAGTTCGCGGGACGAGCAGTACTTC
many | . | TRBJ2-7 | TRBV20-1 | CSASLLWWGTSSYEQYF | TGCAGTGCTAGCCTCCTGTGGTGGGGAACGAGCTCCTACGAGCAGTACTTC
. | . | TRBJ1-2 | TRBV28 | CASSFGGESNYGFTF | TGTGCCAGCAGTTTTGGGGGGGAGTCTAACTATGGCTTCACCTTC
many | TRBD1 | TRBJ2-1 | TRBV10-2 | CASSWDRAVGDEQFF | TGCGCCAGCAGTTGGGACAGGGCGGTTGGGGATGAGCAGTTCTTC
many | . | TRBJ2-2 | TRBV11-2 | CASRSGGELFF | TGTGCCAGCCGATCGGGCGGGGAGCTGTTTTTT
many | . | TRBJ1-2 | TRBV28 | CASSLLSPGANYGYTF | TGTGCCAGCAGTTTATTATCCCCAGGGGCCAACTATGGCTACACCTTC
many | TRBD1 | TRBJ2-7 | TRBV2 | CASSGQGQGPSEQYF | TGTGCCAGCAGTGGACAGGGACAGGGCCCAAGCGAGCAGTACTTC
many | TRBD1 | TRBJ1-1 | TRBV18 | CASSPSPGTGVFNTEAFF | TGTGCCAGCTCACCAAGCCCCGGGACAGGGGTTTTCAACACTGAAGCTTTCTTT
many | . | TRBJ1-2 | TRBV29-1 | CSVRQDYGYTF | TGCAGCGTTCGACAGGACTATGGCTACACCTTC
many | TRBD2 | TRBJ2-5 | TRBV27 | CASSPPNSGTGLAGGPRETQYF | TGTGCCAGCAGTCCCCCAAACTCCGGGACGGGACTAGCGGGGGGGCCTAGAGAGACCCAGTACTTC
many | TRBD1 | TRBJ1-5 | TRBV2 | CACRDRGPQPQHF | TGTGCCTGCCGGGACAGGGGGCCTCAGCCCCAGCATTTT
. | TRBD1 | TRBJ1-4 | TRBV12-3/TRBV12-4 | CASSLGQVDEKLFF | TGTGCCAGCAGTCTAGGACAGGTGGATGAAAAACTGTTTTTT
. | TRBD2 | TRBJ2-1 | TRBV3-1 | CASSQLAGGPYNEQFF | TGTGCCAGCAGCCAACTCGCGGGAGGACCCTACAATGAGCAGTTCTTC
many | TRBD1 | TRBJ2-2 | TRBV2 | CASTGTGETGELFF | TGTGCCAGCACCGGGACAGGGGAGACCGGGGAGCTGTTTTTT
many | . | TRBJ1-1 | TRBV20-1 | CSARNREGTEAFF | TGCAGTGCTCGTAACAGGGAGGGCACTGAAGCTTTCTTT
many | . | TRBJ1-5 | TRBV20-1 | CSVGEGNQPQHF | TGCAGTGTCGGGGAGGGCAATCAGCCCCAGCATTTT
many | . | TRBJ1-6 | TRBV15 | CATGQNNSPLHF | TGTGCCACCGGACAGAACAATTCACCCCTCCACTTT
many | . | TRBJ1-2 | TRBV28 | CASSIPYYGYTF | TGTGCCAGCAGCATCCCCTATTATGGCTACACCTTC